This TCR beta chain was identified in a study of cytomegalovirus exposure and HLA in healthy donors. About the research overall: The Caucasian-associated ancestry cluster contained 81% of the 398 genotyped donors.

The germline gives CDR1 MDHEN, CDR2 SYDVKM. Trimming stripped 5 bases from V and 1 base from J, with 8 bases between. CDR3 length: 13 residues. The primer mix had 60 Vbeta and 13 Jbeta primers. Here immunoSEQ multiplex PCR was the method, and the copy in TCRdb shows in-frame clones only, minus some. The table lists some 110,000 clones, around 69% of them singletons. Concerning this clone: Antigen unknown.

Findings of the study overall: As a later analysis showed, a missense DCLRE1C variant was linked to trimming of TCR beta V- and J-genes. CMV serostatus alone was available as immune exposure information.

The sequencing input was PBMCs. This TCR was sampled from a middle-aged woman in good health and CMV-seropositive. The gene calls are TRBV28 and TRBJ1-1; D not resolved. CDR3 in amino acids: CASSGLENTEAFF. The CDR3 DNA is TGTGCCAGCAGTGGACTGGAGAACACTGAAGCTTTCTTT.